Below are 22 T cell receptor beta chains sequenced from a single sample in a study of cytomegalovirus exposure and HLA in healthy donors. The table came from immunoSEQ multiplex PCR; TCRdb's copy has only in-frame clones and leaves some out. The data show some 170,000 clones, 85% to 90% seen once. The sequencing input was PBMCs. The receptors were sampled from a woman in her 30s in good health and CMV-seronegative.

V usage is TRBV9 and J usage is TRBJ1-3; no reliable D call. The CDR3 totals 16 residues. Trimming cost V 3 bases and J 0 bases, with 13 bases left between them. Per germline, CDR1 SGDLS and CDR2 YYNGEE. The CDR3: CASSALWAGSGNTIYF. The CDR3 DNA reads TGTGCCAGCAGCGCCCTTTGGGCAGGCTCTGGAAACACCATATATTTT.

This chain uses TRBV30 with TRBJ1-5; TRBD1 matches at 9 bases. The J segment lost 7 bases and the V segment lost 2 bases, leaving 3 bases of the junction unmatched. The CDR3 extends over 13 amino acids. Germline V gene sequence: CDR1 GTSNPN, CDR2 SVGIG (reference sequence). The CDR3 nucleotides are TGTGCCTGGAGTCCGGGACAGGGCCAGCCCCAGCATTTT. Amino acids: CAWSPGQGQPQHF.

The chain recombines TRBV6-1 with TRBJ2-7, with a tentative D call TRBD2 (5 bases). The V end lost 5 bases, the J end lost 4 bases, and 12 bases lay between the germline ends. Germline CDR1 reads MNHNS; CDR2 reads SASEGT. The CDR3 is 13 amino acids. CDR3 in amino acids: CASSFTRSYEQYF. The CDR3 nucleotides are TGTGCCAGCAGTTTTACTAGATCTTACGAGCAGTACTTC.

The chain joins TRBV4-1 to TRBJ2-7; 7 bases align to TRBD1. Germline lookup yields CDR1 MGHRA and CDR2 YSYEKL. The CDR3 length is 15 residues. V dropped 4 bases and J dropped 0; count of bases not matched to a gene: 6. The CDR3 reads CASSPRQGSSYEQYF. The CDR3 bases are TGCGCCAGCAGCCCGAGACAGGGCAGCTCCTACGAGCAGTACTTC.

The chain combines TRBV5-1 with TRBJ1-1; D not resolved. The V end was cut by 6 bases, the J end by 1 base, with 13 bases between. The length of the CDR3 is 14 residues. The germline V gene encodes CDR1 SGHRS and CDR2 YFSETQ. CDR3 DNA: TGCGCCAGCAACCCCCCATATAGGAACACTGAAGCTTTCTTT. It translates to CASNPPYRNTEAFF.

The genes are TRBV7-6 and TRBJ2-7; D is perhaps TRBD1 (6 bases). V lost 5 bases and J 2 bases, leaving 16 bases between the germline ends. The CDR3 has 15 residues. The germline V gene has CDR1 SGHVS and CDR2 FNYEAQ. In nucleotides, the CDR3 is TGTGCCAGCAGCACGTCTGTAGGGACAACCTACGAGCAGTACTTC. Its translation is CASSTSVGTTYEQYF. Full variable domain (remainder filled in from reference TRBV7-6 and TRBJ2-7): GAGVSQSPRYKVTKRGQDVALRCDPISGHVSLYWYRQALGQGPEFLTYFNYEAQQDKSGLPNDRFSAERPEGSISTLTIQRTEQRDSAMYRCASSTSVGTTYEQYFGPGTRLTVT.

This chain uses TRBV12-5 with TRBJ2-2, with 10 bases fitting TRBD1. The germline V gene has CDR1 LGHNT and CDR2 FRNRAP. Losses at the gene ends were 0 bases for V and 4 bases for J; bases not matched to a gene: 2. The CDR3 loop spans 16 amino acids. The CDR3 protein is CASGLVGTGVTGELFF. CDR3 sequence (DNA): TGTGCTAGTGGTTTGGTAGGGACAGGGGTCACCGGGGAGCTGTTTTTT. The full variable domain, in which reference TRBV12-5 and TRBJ2-2 provide the parts outside the CDR3, is DARVTQTPRHKVTEMGQEVTMRCQPILGHNTVFWYRQTMMQGLELLAYFRNRAPLDDSGMPKDRFSAEMPDATLATLKIQPSEPRDSAVYFCASGLVGTGVTGELFFGEGSRLTVL.

V is TRBV2 and J is TRBJ2-1; D is unclear. Trimming left V 8 bases short and J 8 bases short, with 16 bases between. The CDR3 is 13 residues long. Germline CDR1 is SNHLY and CDR2 is FYNNEI. The chain's CDR3 is CASWFPVAYEQFF. For the CDR3, the DNA is TGTGCCAGCTGGTTTCCCGTGGCTTATGAGCAGTTCTTC. Complete variable domain (other parts from reference TRBV2 and TRBJ2-1): EPEVTQTPSHQVTQMGQEVILRCVPISNHLYFYWYRQILGQKVEFLVSFYNNEISEKSEIFDDQFSVERPDGSNFTLKIRSTKLEDSAMYFCASWFPVAYEQFFGPGTRLTVL.

The rearrangement uses TRBV29-1 and TRBJ2-1; D is possibly TRBD1 (6 bases). The CDR3 runs 14 residues. Between the trimmed V and J ends, which lost 2 bases and 2 bases, there was a span of 10 bases. Germline V gene sequence: CDR1 SQVTM, CDR2 ANQGSEA. The CDR3 region is CSVERGSAYNEQFF. CDR3 nucleotide sequence: TGCAGCGTTGAAAGGGGGAGCGCCTACAATGAGCAGTTCTTC.

The chain uses TRBV7-9 and TRBJ1-1, with TRBD1 identical over 8 bases. The CDR3 length is 15 residues. Germline V gives CDR1 SEHNR, CDR2 FQNEAQ (reference sequence). The V gene end was trimmed by 4 bases and the J gene end by 3 bases; junction bases not matched to a gene: 7. This CDR3 reads CASSSGQGRYTEAFF. CDR3 coding DNA: TGTGCCAGCAGCTCAGGACAGGGAAGGTACACTGAAGCTTTCTTT.

In regard to this clone: One junction end disagrees with the germline gene, perhaps due to a read error. The rearrangement joins TRBV15 to TRBJ2-2; D possibly corresponds to TRBD1 (6 bases). Germline CDR1 is LNHNV and CDR2 is YYDKDF (reference sequence). This CDR3 region has 14 residues. The CDR3 bases are TGTGCCACCAGCAGGGACAGCGAACACCGGGGAGCTGTTTTT. This encodes CATSRDSEHRGAVF.

The chain employs TRBV27 and TRBJ2-5; the match to TRBD1 covers 7 bases. The CDR3 contains 15 residues. Germline CDR1 is MNHEY and CDR2 is SMNVEV (reference sequence). V shed 2 bases, J shed 2 bases, and the junction held 5 bases outside the gene matches. The CDR3 bases are TGTGCCAGCAGTTTACAGGGGGTAGGGCAAGAGACCCAGTACTTC. Translated, it gives CASSLQGVGQETQYF.

The rearrangement joins TRBV6-1 to TRBJ1-5; 9 bases match TRBD1. Germline values: CDR1 MNHNS, CDR2 SASEGT. This CDR3 contains 16 residues. Trimming at V came to 0 bases and at J to 6 bases, leaving 6 bases not matched to a gene. CDR3 nucleotides: TGTGCCAGCAGTGAAGCGGCGGGACAGGGTACTCAGCCCCAGCATTTT. It is translated as CASSEAAGQGTQPQHF.

J is TRBJ1-1 and V is TRBV4-3, with unresolved D. V was pared by 1 base and J by 1 base, with 7 bases between. Germline CDR1 is LGHNA and CDR2 is YSLEER. This CDR3 has 14 amino acids. The CDR3 DNA sequence: TGCGCCAGCAGCCAAGTGGCGGGGAACACTGAAGCTTTCTTT. Its translation: CASSQVAGNTEAFF.

The CDR3 is CASSEWDSLTNYEQYF. As DNA, the CDR3 is TGTGCCAGCAGTGAATGGGACTCATTAACGAACTACGAGCAGTACTTC. The gene calls are TRBV2 and TRBJ2-7; tentatively, D is TRBD2 (6 bases). This CDR3 region has 16 residues. V dropped 2 bases and J dropped 3 bases, with 17 bases sitting between them. Germline CDR1 SNHLY, CDR2 FYNNEI.

This sequence joins TRBV10-3 and TRBJ2-1; TRBD2 is a possible D gene (6 bases). Germline CDR1 ENHRY, CDR2 SYGVKD. V was cut by 6 bases and J by 8 bases, with 17 bases left in between. This CDR3 has 14 amino acids. The CDR3 here is CAISHLSWGDEQFF. CDR3 nucleotide sequence: TGTGCCATCAGCCACCTATCATGGGGGGATGAGCAGTTCTTC.

V and J are TRBV27 and TRBJ1-2; 8 bases agree with TRBD1. Losses at the gene ends were 3 bases for V and 9 bases for J; bases not matched to a gene: 6. Germline CDR1 MNHEY, CDR2 SMNVEV (reference sequence). This CDR3 spans 13 amino acids. The CDR3 protein is CASSLGQGASYTF. The DNA for the CDR3 is TGTGCCAGCAGTTTGGGCCAGGGGGCGAGCTACACCTTC.

This clone was counted a few times. The genes are TRBV29-1 and TRBJ2-5; D is possibly TRBD1 (6 bases). The CDR3 is 12 residues long. V was cut by 8 bases and J by 5 bases, with 15 bases left in between. From germline, CDR1 is SQVTM and CDR2 ANQGSEA. The CDR3 sequence is CSPTGPGETQYF. The CDR3 DNA reads as TGCAGCCCGACAGGCCCCGGGGAGACCCAGTACTTC.

The chain is built from TRBV19 and TRBJ2-3; 11 bases fit TRBD2. Trimming cost V 5 bases and J 1 base; bases outside gene matches: 2. The CDR3 loop spans 15 amino acids. From germline, CDR1 is LNHDA and CDR2 SQIVND (reference sequence). CDR3 sequence (DNA): TGTGCCAGTAGTCCGACTAGCGGGGGCACAGATACGCAGTATTTT. This encodes CASSPTSGGTDTQYF. Full variable domain (rest looked up from reference TRBV19 and TRBJ2-3): DGGITQSPKYLFRKEGQNVTLSCEQNLNHDAMYWYRQDPGQGLRLIYYSQIVNDFQKGDIAEGYSVSREKKESFPLTVTSAQKNPTAFYLCASSPTSGGTDTQYFGPGTRLTVL.

The gene calls are TRBV30 and TRBJ2-7; the D is unclear. CDR3 length: 14 amino acids. CDR1 is GTSNPN, CDR2 SVGIG, per germline (reference sequence). Trimming took off 1 base at V and 7 bases at J, with 17 bases between the two ends. The CDR3 sequence is CAWSGARVSGEQYF. DNA for the CDR3: TGTGCCTGGAGTGGGGCCCGAGTGAGTGGGGAGCAGTACTTC.

The chain links TRBV18 to TRBJ1-2; a possible D gene is TRBD1 (5 bases). Looked up from germline, CDR1 is KGHSH and CDR2 is LQKENI. This CDR3 contains 14 residues. Trimming cost V 1 base and J 8 bases, with 14 bases left between them. For the CDR3, the DNA is TGTGCCAGCTCACCACTAGGGGCCCTCGCGGGCTACACCTTC. Protein: CASSPLGALAGYTF.

The chain employs TRBV19 and TRBJ1-5; D is possibly TRBD1 (5 bases). The V and J ends lost 3 bases and 6 bases respectively, with 15 bases between them. Germline assignment: CDR1 LNHDA and CDR2 SQIVND (reference sequence). The CDR3 is 15 residues long. The CDR3 reads CASSMGTRGVQPQHF. In nucleotides, the CDR3 is TGTGCCAGTAGTATGGGCACCCGGGGGGTTCAGCCCCAGCATTTT.